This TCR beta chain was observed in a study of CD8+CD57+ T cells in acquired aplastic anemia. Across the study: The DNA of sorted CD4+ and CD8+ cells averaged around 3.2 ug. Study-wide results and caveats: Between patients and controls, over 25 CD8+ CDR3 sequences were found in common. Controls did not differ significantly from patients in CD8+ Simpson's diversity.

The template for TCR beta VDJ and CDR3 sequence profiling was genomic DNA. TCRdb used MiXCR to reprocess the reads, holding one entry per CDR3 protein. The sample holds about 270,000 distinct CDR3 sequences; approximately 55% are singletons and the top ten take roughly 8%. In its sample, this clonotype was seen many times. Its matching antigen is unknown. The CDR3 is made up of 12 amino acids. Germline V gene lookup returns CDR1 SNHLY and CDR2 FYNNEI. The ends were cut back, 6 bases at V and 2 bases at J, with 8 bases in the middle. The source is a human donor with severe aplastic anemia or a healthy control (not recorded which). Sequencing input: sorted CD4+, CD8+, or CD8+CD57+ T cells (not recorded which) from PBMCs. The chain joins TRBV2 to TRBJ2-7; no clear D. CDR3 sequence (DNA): TGTGCCAGCAGGATAGGAACCTACGAGCAGTACTTC. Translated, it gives CASRIGTYEQYF.